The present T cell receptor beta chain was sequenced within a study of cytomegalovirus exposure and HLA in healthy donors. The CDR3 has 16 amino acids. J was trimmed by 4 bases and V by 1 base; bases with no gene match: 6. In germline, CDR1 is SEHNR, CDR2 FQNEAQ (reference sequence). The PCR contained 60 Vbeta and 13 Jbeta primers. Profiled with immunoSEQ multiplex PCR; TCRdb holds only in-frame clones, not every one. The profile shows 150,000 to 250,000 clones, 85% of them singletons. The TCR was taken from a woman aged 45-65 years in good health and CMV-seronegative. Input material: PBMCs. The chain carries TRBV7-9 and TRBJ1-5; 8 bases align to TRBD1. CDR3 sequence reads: CASSLVGGQGNQPQHF. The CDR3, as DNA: TGTGCCAGCAGCTTAGTCGGTGGACAGGGAAATCAGCCCCAGCATTTT.